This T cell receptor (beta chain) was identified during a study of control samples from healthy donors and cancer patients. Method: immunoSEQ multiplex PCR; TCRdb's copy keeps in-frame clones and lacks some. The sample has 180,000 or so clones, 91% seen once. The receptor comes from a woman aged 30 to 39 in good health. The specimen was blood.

The CDR3 coding sequence is TGTGCCAGCAGTACTAGCGGGGGAAACACAGATACGCAGTATTTT. This codes for CASSTSGGNTDTQYF. The V and J genes are TRBV6-4 and TRBJ2-3, with 11 bases aligning to TRBD2. Germline lookup yields CDR1 MRHNA and CDR2 SNTAGT. V shed 5 bases and J 2 bases; nucleotides not matched to a gene: 3. The CDR3 length is 15 residues.